This TCR beta chain was identified during a study of cytomegalovirus exposure and HLA in healthy donors listed by TCRdb under 2017. Concerning the study at large: According to an earlier analysis of 587 of the donors, some 170 million T cells yielded 117 million unique TCR beta sequences and about 300 Gb of sequence data. A later genetic analysis took genome-wide SNP genotypes for about 55% of the 666 donors and used that subset as a discovery cohort. The number of donors typed differed by locus, with roughly 629-640 for A, B, C, DRB1 and DQB1, 522 for DQA1, over 600 for DPA1, and 450 to 480 for DPB1. An early release that covered approximately 600 HLA-typed donors contained about 300 gigabases of sequencing data and about 93 million unique TCR sequences. Among some 400 genotyped donors of the cohort, an average of approximately 250,000 unique TCR beta nucleotide sequences were sequenced per donor, roughly 18% of them non-productive. A separate validation cohort of some 130 different subjects was used in addition to the approximately 640-subject first cohort. High-throughput TCR immunosequencing, statistical association of individual TCRs with disease status, and machine learning were combined to predict cytomegalovirus infection status. The aim of the study was to test whether cataloging public T cell receptors could identify signatures of past pathogen exposure. Alongside the repertoire data, information on donor age, sex, ethnicity and CMV serostatus was compiled. A later analysis re-analyzed previously published TCR beta repertoires from about 600 donors and added high-resolution HLA genotyping to study TCR occurrence patterns. HLA typing included class I and class II loci at four-digit resolution. Among the roughly 430 genotyped donors, 81% belonged to the genetic ancestry cluster associated with self-reported Caucasian donors. A handful of DR-DQ haplotypes were handled as single units for association and clustering because linkage in the cohort was strong. Every discovery cohort repertoire had been produced on one sequencing platform. The T cell repertoires of about 700 subjects were profiled by immunosequencing and related to cytomegalovirus serostatus. In the later analysis, no new phenotypic data were used to find candidate immune exposures; instead, reliance was placed on TCR beta sequences and their occurrence across donors. An earlier analysis of several hundred of the donors used high-throughput TCR beta sequencing to judge whether each TCR beta V gene segment behaved as functional or pseudogenic. Overall study outcomes, separate from this receptor: The authors suggested that the approach could potentially be extended to other disease states and immunological phenotypes. Most CMV-associated TCR beta chains appeared to be HLA-restricted in a later analysis, and the HLA associations seemed to be driven largely by CMV exposure. In both the original and validation cohorts, the classifier was reported to diagnose cytomegalovirus status with high specificity and sensitivity. Compared with the approximately 670-donor mean, donors in an Asian-associated ancestry cluster had fewer N-insertions in productive TCRs, according to a later genetic analysis. In a later analysis, HLA-associated TCR beta chains showed more clonal expansion and lower generation probabilities than non-associated chains that were equally common. A further reported finding was that TCR beta sequences accurately predicted the HLA-A and HLA-B alleles for most subjects in the first cohort. In vitro tests confirmed that a few of the cytomegalovirus-associated TCR beta chains recognize cytomegalovirus antigens. According to a later analysis, TCR association rates differed among HLA loci, with DRB1 alleles showing the most associated TCRs and HLA-C alleles showing the fewest. The presence/absence analyses assumed that sequencing depth was roughly uniform across donors, and that assumption may not be true. The sequencing pipeline was judged likely to have produced a cluster of highly shared sequence variants as a technical artifact. Several of the top co-occurrence clusters appeared to be linked to parvovirus B19, influenza, CMV and Epstein-Barr virus, according to a later analysis. A later genetic analysis associated a missense DCLRE1C variant with V-gene and J-gene trimming of TCR beta chains, and an independent cohort replicated the association. A total of roughly 160 TCR beta chains were listed by the study as associated with cytomegalovirus. An earlier analysis of approximately 500 of the donors showed that most TCR beta V segments appeared in productive rearrangements either about 87% or about 30% of the time, which broadly matched IMGT annotations. Because the 87-base-pair reads could not distinguish some IMGT-functional V segments, including TRBV6-2 and TRBV6-3, those segments were excluded. The earlier analysis of approximately 590 of the donors excluded over 15 rarely observed V segments, including chromosome 9 orphons, because counts were too low. Correlated functional status among segregating V segments might reflect linkage disequilibrium, but an unknown experimental factor could not be ruled out. HLA typing was unavailable for some donors at each locus, so association tests used only the typed subset. Most TCR sequences were seen in very few donors, while some public TCRs were found in many individuals. The only immune exposure information available for the cohort was CMV serostatus. In this cohort, only TCR beta chains were sequenced, and detectable features were limited by the absence of alpha or paired-chain data. When HLA alleles, especially DR and DQ, strongly co-occurred, TCR associations were difficult to assign to individual alleles. At a false discovery rate of 0.05, a later analysis linked about 16,000 TCR beta sequences to specific HLA alleles.

V loses 3 bases of germline sequence and J loses 4 bases, and the interval between the two ends is 9 bases. CDR3 length: 13 amino acids, cysteine to phenylalanine. CDR3 DNA is the only sequence kept; it has 39 bases, read in frame from the first base. CDR1 and CDR2 are read off the germline V gene as KGHSH and LQKENI. The cohort comprised some 730 healthy bone marrow donors. Cohort members were all nominally healthy when sampled, although unrecorded immune exposures were likely present. The donor tested CMV seronegative, placing the donor among the approximately 360 seronegative members of the cohort. Each donor provided a peripheral blood sample, and peripheral blood mononuclear cells were used for TCR beta sequencing. The Qiagen DNeasy Blood Extraction Kit was used to extract genomic DNA from the blood cell samples. With respect to this clone: Its specific antigen is unknown. Base qualities are not provided; no much larger clone lies one nucleotide away.

Libraries were constructed by the immunoSEQ multiplex PCR assay. For the multiplex PCR, a mixture combining 60 forward primers for TCR Vbeta segments and 13 reverse primers for TCR Jbeta segments was used. Amplification of the CDR3 region of rearranged TCR beta genes was performed with a multiplex PCR assay on genomic DNA. The amplified TCR beta libraries were sequenced on the Illumina HiSeq System as 87-base-pair reads. The paper's processing steps were these. Across the 600 to 700 repertoires, a later analysis counted 78 million or so unique TCR beta chains, roughly 11 million of which were shared by at least two donors. To remove PCR and sequencing errors, raw reads were error-corrected and collapsed into unique sequences using a nearest-neighbor algorithm that merged closely related sequences. Alignment of CDR3 sequences to IMGT reference sequences was used to assign V, D and J gene segments. For a sequence to be retained, a match of at least six nucleotides was required to both a V gene segment and a J gene segment. A rearrangement was called productive if the CDR3 had no stop codons and remained in frame with V and J, and every other rearrangement was called non-productive. Following IMGT convention, CDR3 was defined as the stretch from the second conserved V-encoded cysteine to the conserved J-encoded phenylalanine. The earlier analysis of 587 of the donors excluded sequences that lacked an unambiguous match to a single V gene segment. An earlier analysis of about 600 of the donors called V segments functional above 56.7% productive rearrangements and segregating when the between-donor standard deviation exceeded 5%. A statistical classification framework was built for diagnosing cytomegalovirus status from the catalog of TCR beta chain sequences. In a later analysis, V and J genes were assigned by comparing TCR nucleotide sequences against IMGT/GENE-DB human TR gene sequences. A later analysis assigned CDR3 sequences and most-parsimonious VDJ recombination scenarios with the TCRdist pipeline. In a later analysis, every TCR beta chain was defined by the combination of its CDR3 amino acid sequence and its V-gene family, and reads without a unique V-gene family were dropped. In a later analysis, around 600 highly shared, low-generation-probability nucleotide sequences were removed to address suspected cross-contamination and a sequencing artifact. In a later analysis, a clonal expansion index for each public chain was calculated from normalized within-repertoire ranks of inferred template counts. In a later analysis, generation probabilities were computed with a VDJ recombination model fitted to out-of-frame rearrangements, and the resulting probabilities were checked against IGoR. In a later analysis, TCR-TCR, TCR-HLA and TCR-CMV co-occurrence was scored with hypergeometric tests, and a repertoire-size bias correction was applied to TCR pairs. In a later analysis, false discovery rates were estimated by permuting HLA or CMV assignments 20 times. In a later analysis, co-occurring TCRs were grouped with DBSCAN, and TCRdist sequence similarity was added when clustering was performed within HLA-allele-positive subsets. For co-occurrence clustering, repertoires with fewer than 30,000 or more than 120,000 public chains were excluded, along with 4 to 6 repertoires with anomalous nucleotide sharing. As stored in TCRdb, this immuneACCESS dataset retains in-frame rearrangements with V and J assigned. A fraction of the clones does not appear; measured against another copy, unresolved V genes explain less than half of the discrepancy, and the remainder lacks a known reason. That table gives V, J and clone size, and the DNA gave D and trimming. Present in this sample are about 170,000 clones, about three quarters of which were seen just once. 1.5% of the sample belongs to the ten largest clones.

The material sequenced was PBMCs. The V gene is TRBV18 and the J gene is TRBJ1-1, and perhaps TRBD1 as D gene, on 6 matching bases. This clonotype was obtained from a girl between 10 and 17 years old in good health and CMV-seronegative. DNA sequence: TGTGCCAGCTCACCCCCACAGGGCACTGAAGCTTTCTTT. This encodes CASSPPQGTEAFF.